One sample yielded the 5 T cell receptor beta chains listed below, sequenced in a study of blood T cell repertoires in COVID-19 (dated by TCRdb to the early 2020s). Library preparation used the immunoSEQ multiplex PCR assay. Imported from immuneACCESS, the table was reduced by TCRdb to in-frame sequences with V and J called. These copies leave out some clones; in studies compared against another copy, an unresolved V gene accounts for under half, and the cause of the remainder is not known. The sample table records fewer than 200,000 clones; roughly 82% of these occur just once. The leading ten clones occupy around 7% of the sample. Sequencing used peripheral blood. Receptors were obtained from a middle-aged woman with COVID-19, enrolled during active disease.

The V call is TRBV6-5, the J call TRBJ2-5; D ambiguous. The CDR3 is made up of 13 amino acids. V gave up 7 bases and J gave up 1 base, with 10 bases separating them. Germline V lookup: CDR1 MNHEY, CDR2 SVGAGI. The CDR3 bases are TGTGCCAGCATAAGAGGCCTCCAAGAGACCCAGTACTTC. Its protein product is CASIRGLQETQYF.

The J gene is TRBJ2-3, the V gene TRBV4-1, with D unclear. The germline CDR1 and CDR2 sequences are MGHRA and YSYEKL. This CDR3 spans 13 amino acids. Trimming shortened V by 3 bases and J by 4 bases, and 8 bases separated the two germline ends. The CDR3 is CASSQPPADTQYF. In DNA form, the CDR3 reads TGCGCCAGCAGCCAGCCACCGGCAGATACGCAGTATTTT.

V gene TRBV28 combines with J gene TRBJ2-7, with 9 bases fitting TRBD1. The CDR3 has 15 amino acids. Losses at the gene ends were 5 bases for V and 6 bases for J; bases not matched to a gene: 11. Germline V gene data show CDR1 as MDHEN and CDR2 as SYDVKM. The CDR3 region has the DNA TGTGCCAGCAGTCAGTTGGGACAGGGTACGGGCGAGCAGTACTTC. It codes for CASSQLGQGTGEQYF. The whole variable domain, remainder taken from reference TRBV28 and TRBJ2-7, is DVKVTQSSRYLVKRTGEKVFLECVQDMDHENMFWYRQDPGLGLRLIYFSYDVKMKEKGDIPEGYSVSREKKERFSLILESASTNQTSMYLCASSQLGQGTGEQYFGPGTRLTVT.

This clone was recorded only once. The genes are TRBV28 and TRBJ2-5; D may be TRBD2 (5 bases). Germline lookup yields CDR1 MDHEN and CDR2 SYDVKM. Trimming took off 2 bases at V and 5 bases at J, with 18 bases between the two ends. This CDR3 is built from 16 residues. The CDR3 region has the DNA TGTGCCAGCAGTTTAACTAGGACTGAAGCTTCGGAGACCCAGTACTTC. Residues: CASSLTRTEASETQYF.

This clone appeared once. The chain recombines TRBV14 with TRBJ1-4; the match to TRBD1 covers 9 bases. The CDR3 length is 16 residues. V dropped 0 bases and J dropped 8; count of bases not matched to a gene: 7. From germline, CDR1 is SGHDN and CDR2 FVKESK. The CDR3 is CASSQDGMGQGEKLFF. As DNA, the CDR3 is TGTGCCAGCAGCCAAGATGGGATGGGACAGGGAGAAAAACTGTTTTTT.